The entry below describes one T cell receptor (beta chain). Its antigen is as yet unknown. Sequencing of DNA taken from cultured CD4+ T cells relied on the Oncomine TCR Beta short-read assay. TCRdb re-called the PCR reads through MiXCR, storing one row per CDR3 protein. The data show 9,500 to 15,000 distinct CDR3 sequences, under 40% seen once. Germline values: CDR1 SGHVS, CDR2 FNYEAQ. The CDR3 is 17 residues long. J lost 4 bases, V lost 1 base, and 8 bases had no gene match. Sample treatment: roughly ten-day PBMC culture with coronavirus spike peptide pools or control peptides (ViraFEST assay). This record belongs to a study of vaccination and CD4 T cells after COVID-19. Points from the study as a whole: Median SARS-CoV-2-reactive clonotype numbers rose nonsignificantly, about 20 to 38.

The rearrangement joins TRBV7-6 to TRBJ1-3; 9 nucleotides match TRBD1. Sequenced input: cultured CD4+ T cells from blood. The clonotype was recovered from a human donor with COVID-19. This chain's CDR3 is CASSLVPGQGAGNTIYF. Here the CDR3 DNA reads TGTGCCAGCAGCTTAGTTCCGGGACAGGGTGCCGGAAACACCATATATTTT.